Listed below are T cell receptor beta chains from one sample, sequenced in a study of CD8+ T cells in alopecia areata. The assay was immunoSEQ multiplex PCR, and TCRdb's table has in-frame clones only and misses some. This table holds about 120,000 clones, more than 45% found once. The sample here was CD4+ T cells sorted from blood, taken at week 4, from a patient treated with tofacitinib. These TCRs come from a human donor with alopecia areata. Each CDR3 is given with its conserved first and last residue. The order of the fields is J gene, V gene, clone size, D gene, CDR3 DNA, CDR3 protein. The D gene is left open where the match is weak. The size of a clone is reported for some rows only, either as once, few or many, or as a class for expanded clones.

j_gene: TRBJ1-2
v_gene: TRBV27
abundance: NA
d_gene: NA
CDR3nt: TGTGCCAGCAGGGCACAGGATACTAACTATGGCTACACCTTC
CDR3aa: CASRAQDTNYGYTF

j_gene: TRBJ2-7
v_gene: TRBV7-2
abundance: NA
d_gene: TRBD2
CDR3nt: TGTGCCAGCAGCCAGGGACTAGCGGGAGGGCCGGCGTACTTC
CDR3aa: CASSQGLAGGPAYF

j_gene: TRBJ2-3
v_gene: TRBV6-5
abundance: NA
d_gene: NA
CDR3nt: TGTGCCAGCAGTTACTCCTCCAGAGATACGCAGTATTTT
CDR3aa: CASSYSSRDTQYF

j_gene: TRBJ2-3
v_gene: TRBV6-1
abundance: NA
d_gene: NA
CDR3nt: TGTGCCAGCAGTGAAGAGGGGCTAGATTTT
CDR3aa: CASSEEGLDF

j_gene: TRBJ2-2
v_gene: TRBV30
abundance: NA
d_gene: NA
CDR3nt: TGTGCCTGGAGTGGCAGGGCGGGCACCGGGGAGCTGTTTTTT
CDR3aa: CAWSGRAGTGELFF

j_gene: TRBJ2-3
v_gene: TRBV6-1
abundance: few
d_gene: TRBD2
CDR3nt: TGTGCCAGCAGTGAGCTTATAACTAGCGGGAGGGCCACAGATACGCAGTATTTT
CDR3aa: CASSELITSGRATDTQYF

j_gene: TRBJ1-1
v_gene: TRBV14
abundance: few
d_gene: TRBD1
CDR3nt: TGTGCCAGCAGCCAGAACAGGGGGCAGAAGACTGAAGCTTTCTTT
CDR3aa: CASSQNRGQKTEAFF

j_gene: TRBJ2-7
v_gene: TRBV18
abundance: few
d_gene: TRBD1
CDR3nt: TGTGCCAGCTCAGGACAGGGGAACGAGCAGTACTTC
CDR3aa: CASSGQGNEQYF

j_gene: TRBJ1-4
v_gene: TRBV30
abundance: NA
d_gene: NA
CDR3nt: TGTGCCTGGAGTGGGGCCCTCGCCAGGGAAAAACTGTTTTTT
CDR3aa: CAWSGALAREKLFF

j_gene: TRBJ1-2
v_gene: TRBV18
abundance: NA
d_gene: TRBD1
CDR3nt: TGTGCCAGCTCACCGGACGACAGAACAGGGGGTGGTGGCTACACCTTC
CDR3aa: CASSPDDRTGGGGYTF

j_gene: TRBJ2-4
v_gene: TRBV29-1
abundance: few
d_gene: NA
CDR3nt: TGCAGCGTTGAGGGAGCCAAAAACATTCAGTACTTC
CDR3aa: CSVEGAKNIQYF

j_gene: TRBJ2-7
v_gene: TRBV7-9
abundance: NA
d_gene: TRBD2
CDR3nt: TGTGCCAGCGATGGGGGGGTCTACGAGCAGTACTTC
CDR3aa: CASDGGVYEQYF

j_gene: TRBJ1-1
v_gene: TRBV29-1
abundance: NA
d_gene: NA
CDR3nt: TGCAGCGCCCGAGGGGTCGGCGACACTGAAGCTTTCTTT
CDR3aa: CSARGVGDTEAFF

j_gene: TRBJ1-1
v_gene: TRBV6-4
abundance: few
d_gene: TRBD1
CDR3nt: TGTGCCAGCAGAAACTCGGGACAGGGAGGCACTGAAGCTTTCTTT
CDR3aa: CASRNSGQGGTEAFF

j_gene: TRBJ2-7
v_gene: TRBV30
abundance: NA
d_gene: NA
CDR3nt: TGTGCCTGGAGTGGGATATGGGGCCACGAGCAGTACTTC
CDR3aa: CAWSGIWGHEQYF

j_gene: TRBJ1-1
v_gene: TRBV11-2
abundance: NA
d_gene: NA
CDR3nt: TGTGCCAGCAGCCATGGGGGTCTAGGGAACACTGAAGCTTTCTTT
CDR3aa: CASSHGGLGNTEAFF

j_gene: TRBJ1-6
v_gene: TRBV6-5
abundance: few
d_gene: TRBD1
CDR3nt: TGTGCCAGCAGTAGACAGGGATCACCCCTCCACTTT
CDR3aa: CASSRQGSPLHF

j_gene: TRBJ2-3
v_gene: TRBV7-2
abundance: NA
d_gene: TRBD2
CDR3nt: TGTGCCAGCAGCCAAGCGGGGACGGCAGATACGCAGTATTTT
CDR3aa: CASSQAGTADTQYF

j_gene: TRBJ2-2
v_gene: TRBV29-1
abundance: NA
d_gene: NA
CDR3nt: TGCAGCGTTGAAAGAGACGGCCCCACCGGGGAGCTGTTTTTT
CDR3aa: CSVERDGPTGELFF

j_gene: TRBJ1-1
v_gene: TRBV30
abundance: NA
d_gene: NA
CDR3nt: TGTGCCTGGAGTCCCCCGGCGGGACCCACTGAAGCTTTCTTT
CDR3aa: CAWSPPAGPTEAFF

j_gene: TRBJ2-1
v_gene: TRBV6-1
abundance: few
d_gene: NA
CDR3nt: TGTGCCAGCAGTCCCGCCGGGACCAACTACAATGAGCAGTTCTTC
CDR3aa: CASSPAGTNYNEQFF

j_gene: TRBJ1-2
v_gene: TRBV27
abundance: few
d_gene: TRBD1
CDR3nt: TGTGCCAGCAGTCCAAGGACAGGGACTAACTATGGCTACACCTTC
CDR3aa: CASSPRTGTNYGYTF

j_gene: TRBJ1-2
v_gene: TRBV29-1
abundance: NA
d_gene: NA
CDR3nt: TGCAGCGTTGAAGAAAGGCGACAGCTCTATGGCTACACCTTC
CDR3aa: CSVEERRQLYGYTF

j_gene: TRBJ2-2
v_gene: TRBV7-7
abundance: NA
d_gene: NA
CDR3nt: TGTGCCAGCAGGGTAACAGGGAACACCGGGGAGCTGTTTTTT
CDR3aa: CASRVTGNTGELFF

j_gene: TRBJ2-2
v_gene: TRBV6-5
abundance: NA
d_gene: NA
CDR3nt: TGTGCCAGCGGACTGCAAATCGGGGAGCTGTTTTTT
CDR3aa: CASGLQIGELFF

j_gene: TRBJ1-5
v_gene: TRBV4-2
abundance: NA
d_gene: NA
CDR3nt: TGTGCCAGCAGCCAAGAGCCGGGACGGAGCAATCAGCCCCAGCATTTT
CDR3aa: CASSQEPGRSNQPQHF

j_gene: TRBJ1-2
v_gene: TRBV6-4
abundance: NA
d_gene: NA
CDR3nt: TGTGCCAGCAGTGAGACAACCGCCGGTAACTATGGCTACACCTTC
CDR3aa: CASSETTAGNYGYTF

j_gene: TRBJ2-4
v_gene: TRBV2
abundance: NA
d_gene: TRBD2
CDR3nt: TGTGCCAGTATGACTAGCGGGGCTGCAGCCAAAAACATTCAGTACTTC
CDR3aa: CASMTSGAAAKNIQYF

j_gene: TRBJ2-1
v_gene: TRBV4-1
abundance: few
d_gene: NA
CDR3nt: TGCGCCAGCAGCCAACAGGGTAGCTCCTACAATGAGCAGTTCTTC
CDR3aa: CASSQQGSSYNEQFF

j_gene: TRBJ2-2
v_gene: TRBV9
abundance: NA
d_gene: NA
CDR3nt: TGTGCCAGCAGCGGAGTCCGAAGGGGGAACACCGGGGAGCTGTTTTTT
CDR3aa: CASSGVRRGNTGELFF

j_gene: TRBJ1-2
v_gene: TRBV18
abundance: few
d_gene: NA
CDR3nt: TGTGCCAGCTCACCAGGGTCGTTCGCGGAAGCTAACTATGGCTACACCTTC
CDR3aa: CASSPGSFAEANYGYTF

j_gene: TRBJ2-7
v_gene: TRBV25-1
abundance: few
d_gene: NA
CDR3nt: TGTGCCAGCAGTGCTGCCCAGGGAGGCTCCTACGAGCAGTACTTC
CDR3aa: CASSAAQGGSYEQYF

j_gene: TRBJ1-2
v_gene: TRBV25-1
abundance: NA
d_gene: TRBD1
CDR3nt: TGTGCCAGCAGTGAATATCAGGCAGGGGGCAAGTATGGCTACACCTTC
CDR3aa: CASSEYQAGGKYGYTF

j_gene: TRBJ1-5
v_gene: TRBV30
abundance: NA
d_gene: TRBD1
CDR3nt: TGTGCCTGGAGTGAGGGACAGGGGCATCAGCCCCAGCATTTT
CDR3aa: CAWSEGQGHQPQHF

j_gene: TRBJ1-5
v_gene: TRBV7-9
abundance: NA
d_gene: NA
CDR3nt: TGTGCCAGCAGCTTAAGTCAGGGTAGTCAGCCCCAGCATTTT
CDR3aa: CASSLSQGSQPQHF

j_gene: TRBJ2-2
v_gene: TRBV29-1
abundance: NA
d_gene: NA
CDR3nt: TGCAGCTTTTCCCGTGACCTGAACACCGGGGAGCTGTTTTTT
CDR3aa: CSFSRDLNTGELFF

j_gene: TRBJ2-6
v_gene: TRBV5-1
abundance: few
d_gene: NA
CDR3nt: TGCGCCAGCAGCCTACCCCGTTCTGGGGCCAACGTCCTGACTTTC
CDR3aa: CASSLPRSGANVLTF

j_gene: TRBJ2-2
v_gene: TRBV5-1
abundance: many
d_gene: NA
CDR3nt: TGCGCCAGCAGCTTGGTTGAGAACACCGGGGAGCTGTTTTTT
CDR3aa: CASSLVENTGELFF

j_gene: TRBJ1-3
v_gene: TRBV25-1
abundance: few
d_gene: TRBD1
CDR3nt: TGTGCCAGCAGTGATCATGGGACAGGGTCTGGAAACACCATATATTTT
CDR3aa: CASSDHGTGSGNTIYF

j_gene: TRBJ2-1
v_gene: TRBV30
abundance: NA
d_gene: NA
CDR3nt: TGTGCCTGGAGATCGGGTTCGAGCTCCTACAATGAGCAGTTCTTC
CDR3aa: CAWRSGSSSYNEQFF

j_gene: TRBJ1-2
v_gene: TRBV5-6
abundance: NA
d_gene: NA
CDR3nt: TGTGCCAGCAGCTTGGGACAGCTAAACCCCTATGGCTACACCTTC
CDR3aa: CASSLGQLNPYGYTF

j_gene: TRBJ1-2
v_gene: TRBV5-1
abundance: NA
d_gene: NA
CDR3nt: TGCGCCAGCAGCTTTGTTTCCGACTATGGCTACACCTTC
CDR3aa: CASSFVSDYGYTF

j_gene: TRBJ1-2
v_gene: TRBV30
abundance: NA
d_gene: TRBD1
CDR3nt: TGTGCCTGGAGTGTGGGACAGCCATATGGCTACACCTTC
CDR3aa: CAWSVGQPYGYTF

j_gene: TRBJ2-1
v_gene: TRBV5-6
abundance: NA
d_gene: NA
CDR3nt: TGTGCCAGCAGCTTGGGTACCTTGGTTTGGTACAATGAGCAGTTCTTC
CDR3aa: CASSLGTLVWYNEQFF

j_gene: TRBJ2-3
v_gene: TRBV29-1
abundance: NA
d_gene: TRBD2
CDR3nt: TGCAGCGTTGGGGCTAGCGGGGGCACAGATACGCAGTATTTT
CDR3aa: CSVGASGGTDTQYF

j_gene: TRBJ1-6
v_gene: TRBV7-3
abundance: few
d_gene: TRBD1
CDR3nt: TGTGCCAGCAGCACCAGACAGGGCGGGAATTCACCCCTCCACTTT
CDR3aa: CASSTRQGGNSPLHF

j_gene: TRBJ1-1
v_gene: TRBV29-1
abundance: NA
d_gene: TRBD1
CDR3nt: TGCAGCGCCAACAGGGGACGGAACACTGAAGCTTTCTTT
CDR3aa: CSANRGRNTEAFF

j_gene: TRBJ1-5
v_gene: TRBV27
abundance: NA
d_gene: NA
CDR3nt: TGTGCCAGCAGTTTATTCTCGGCAGGTGGGCAGCCCCAGCATTTT
CDR3aa: CASSLFSAGGQPQHF

j_gene: TRBJ1-5
v_gene: TRBV27
abundance: NA
d_gene: NA
CDR3nt: TGTGCCAGCAGCCCCGGGGGGGGAACGGGGAGAGTCAATCAGCCCCAGCATTTT
CDR3aa: CASSPGGGTGRVNQPQHF

j_gene: TRBJ2-5
v_gene: TRBV7-8
abundance: NA
d_gene: NA
CDR3nt: TGTGCCAGCAGCTTATCTCTGGGAATGGGGACCCAGTACTTC
CDR3aa: CASSLSLGMGTQYF

j_gene: TRBJ1-1
v_gene: TRBV30
abundance: NA
d_gene: NA
CDR3nt: TGTGCCTGGGCCACAGGGAACACTGAAGCTTTCTTT
CDR3aa: CAWATGNTEAFF

j_gene: TRBJ1-3
v_gene: TRBV5-6
abundance: NA
d_gene: NA
CDR3nt: TGTGCCAGCAGCCGACCGACGGCGGTCGCGAACACCATATATTTT
CDR3aa: CASSRPTAVANTIYF